These T cell receptor beta chains were read from a single sample in a study of regulatory T cells in long-lasting Graves disease. One entry per CDR3 protein results from TCRdb running MiXCR on the multiplex PCR reads. This sample has 350,000 to 550,000 distinct CDR3 sequences, with around 15% found just once. Separately, the same data were catalogued under a study of T cells in Graves' hyperthyroidism and ophthalmopathy.

This material consisted of peripheral blood mononuclear cells (PBMCs), taken at new diagnosis, from a patient treated with antithyroid drugs. These TCRs come from a young woman with Graves disease. Each CDR3 is given with its conserved first and last residue. The D gene is left open where the match is weak. The listing skips clone size in some rows; elsewhere it reads once, few, many or a size class.

many	TRBV28	TRBJ2-3	TRBD2	16	CASSPYLTSGTDTQYF	TGTGCCAGCAGCCCCTATTTGACTAGCGGAACAGATACGCAGTATTTT
-	TRBV15	TRBJ2-5	-	16	CATSRGWGGLQETQYF	TGTGCCACCAGCAGGGGGTGGGGGGGGCTGCAAGAGACCCAGTACTTC
many	TRBV7-9	TRBJ2-7	-	12	CASRGDVYEQYF	TGTGCCAGCAGAGGGGACGTTTACGAGCAGTACTTC
once	TRBV20-1	TRBJ1-5	-	15	CSASAGVDSNQPQHF	TGCAGTGCTAGTGCAGGGGTTGATAGCAATCAGCCCCAGCATTTT
many	TRBV12-3/TRBV12-4	TRBJ2-1	-	13	CASSPRRDNEQFF	TGTGCCAGCAGTCCCAGGAGGGACAATGAGCAGTTCTTC
many	TRBV29-1	TRBJ2-3	-	17	CSVAGRAAEGSTDTQYF	TGCAGCGTTGCGGGCAGGGCGGCCGAAGGTTCCACAGATACGCAGTATTTT
many	TRBV7-2	TRBJ2-5	-	15	CASSKTGTPGETQYF	TGTGCCAGCAGCAAAACCGGGACTCCTGGGGAGACCCAGTACTTC
many	TRBV6-1	TRBJ1-1	TRBD1	14	CASSPVQGDTEAFF	TGTGCCAGCAGTCCCGTACAGGGGGACACTGAAGCTTTCTTT
many	TRBV28	TRBJ2-1	TRBD2	16	CASRRSGKAQGNEQFF	TGTGCCAGCAGGCGTAGCGGGAAGGCTCAAGGCAATGAGCAGTTCTTC
many	TRBV28	TRBJ1-1	-	15	CASSISAGARGEAFF	TGTGCCAGCAGTATCTCAGCGGGGGCGCGGGGCGAAGCTTTCTTT
-	TRBV18	TRBJ1-5	-	15	CASSLGTAGSGAQHF	TGTGCCAGCTCCCTCGGGACCGCTGGATCGGGGGCCCAGCATTTT
many	TRBV14	TRBJ2-3	-	14	CASSQDGGIDTQYF	TGTGCCAGCAGCCAAGATGGCGGGATAGATACGCAGTATTTT
-	TRBV11-1	TRBJ2-3	TRBD2	16	CASSRGLAGVTDTQYF	TGTGCCAGCAGCCGAGGACTAGCGGGAGTCACAGATACGCAGTATTTT
many	TRBV6-1	TRBJ2-7	TRBD1	16	CASREPGTGATYEQYF	TGTGCCAGCAGAGAACCCGGGACAGGGGCTACCTACGAGCAGTACTTC
-	TRBV7-9	TRBJ1-6	TRBD1	13	CASSTGAGSPLHF	TGTGCCAGCAGCACAGGGGCAGGTTCACCCCTCCACTTT
many	TRBV12-3/TRBV12-4	TRBJ2-7	-	18	CASSLAPRRLEKVYEQYF	TGTGCCAGCAGTTTAGCCCCCCGTCGACTAGAGAAGGTTTACGAGCAGTACTTC
many	TRBV11-2	TRBJ2-7	TRBD2	15	CASSLNSGSGYEQYF	TGTGCCAGCAGCTTAAATAGCGGGAGCGGGTACGAGCAGTACTTC
many	TRBV20-1	TRBJ2-7	-	14	CSARELQGTYEQYF	TGCAGTGCTAGAGAGTTGCAGGGGACCTACGAGCAGTACTTC
many	TRBV6-1	TRBJ2-5	-	16	CASSNPGPRYQETQYF	TGTGCCAGCAGTAATCCGGGACCCAGGTACCAAGAGACCCAGTACTTC
-	TRBV9	TRBJ2-7	-	14	CASSPKGGSYEQYF	TGTGCCAGCAGCCCAAAGGGGGGGAGCTACGAGCAGTACTTC
-	TRBV6-5	TRBJ1-3	TRBD1	14	CASSYGTGGNTIYF	TGTGCCAGCAGTTATGGGACAGGGGGTAACACCATATATTTT
-	TRBV6-1	TRBJ2-2	-	16	CAILATHTGRNGELFF	TGTGCCATCCTAGCCACACACACTGGACGAAACGGGGAGCTGTTTTTT
many	TRBV11-3	TRBJ2-3	-	13	CASSSWGTDTQYF	TGTGCCAGCAGCTCATGGGGCACAGATACGCAGTATTTT
many	TRBV6-2/TRBV6-3	TRBJ2-3	-	14	CASSQLGSTDTQYF	TGTGCCAGCAGCCAGTTAGGGAGCACAGATACGCAGTATTTT
few	TRBV12-3/TRBV12-4	TRBJ2-3	TRBD2	17	CANSRPGLAGYTDTQYF	TGTGCCAACAGTCGTCCGGGACTAGCGGGATACACAGATACGCAGTATTTT
-	TRBV15	TRBJ2-5	TRBD2	16	CATSKDRGGFGETQYF	TGTGCCACCAGCAAAGATCGGGGGGGGTTTGGGGAGACCCAGTACTTC
few	TRBV5-1	TRBJ2-6	-	15	CASSLTASGANVLTF	TGCGCCAGCAGTTTAACCGCCTCTGGGGCCAACGTCCTGACTTTC
-	TRBV28	TRBJ2-1	-	15	CASEFPARSGNEQFF	TGTGCCAGCGAGTTTCCGGCTAGATCCGGGAATGAGCAGTTCTTC
many	TRBV20-1	TRBJ2-1	-	15	CSARDQGMGYNEQFF	TGCAGTGCTAGAGATCAGGGGATGGGGTACAATGAGCAGTTCTTC
many	TRBV7-7	TRBJ2-3	TRBD1	15	CASSLGQTSTDTQYF	TGTGCTAGCAGCTTGGGACAGACCAGCACAGATACGCAGTATTTT
-	TRBV2	TRBJ2-6	-	19	CASSDRQDPPFSGANVLTF	TGTGCCAGCAGTGACCGACAGGATCCTCCCTTTAGTGGGGCCAACGTCCTGACTTTC
few	TRBV12-3/TRBV12-4	TRBJ2-1	-	15	CASSLGVGPYNEQFF	TGTGCCAGCAGTTTAGGGGTAGGACCCTACAATGAGCAGTTCTTC
-	TRBV3-1	TRBJ2-2	-	16	CASSQSSSWDTGELFF	TGTGCCAGCAGCCAATCTTCATCTTGGGACACCGGGGAGCTGTTTTTT
many	TRBV5-1	TRBJ1-2	-	14	CASSHTVDFYGYTF	TGCGCCAGCAGCCATACAGTTGACTTCTATGGCTACACCTTC
few	TRBV19	TRBJ2-1	TRBD1	16	CASSTPGQGIYNEQFF	TGTGCCAGTAGTACACCGGGACAGGGGATCTACAATGAGCAGTTCTTC
many	TRBV12-3/TRBV12-4	TRBJ2-1	TRBD2	18	CASSLAGTSGSSYNEQFF	TGTGCCAGCAGTTTAGCGGGGACTAGCGGGAGCTCCTACAATGAGCAGTTCTTC
many	TRBV20-1	TRBJ1-6	-	12	CSARQGGSPLHF	TGCAGTGCTAGACAGGGAGGTTCACCCCTCCACTTT
many	TRBV7-2	TRBJ2-3	-	14	CASTPGGGSSTQYF	TGTGCCAGCACCCCGGGTGGGGGGTCCAGTACGCAGTATTTT
many	TRBV12-3/TRBV12-4	TRBJ2-2	-	16	CASSGVWAGIAGELFF	TGTGCCAGCAGTGGGGTCTGGGCGGGGATCGCCGGGGAGCTGTTTTTT
-	TRBV28	TRBJ2-5	-	15	CASTLGRDNQETQYF	TGTGCCAGCACCCTTGGGAGGGACAACCAAGAGACCCAGTACTTC